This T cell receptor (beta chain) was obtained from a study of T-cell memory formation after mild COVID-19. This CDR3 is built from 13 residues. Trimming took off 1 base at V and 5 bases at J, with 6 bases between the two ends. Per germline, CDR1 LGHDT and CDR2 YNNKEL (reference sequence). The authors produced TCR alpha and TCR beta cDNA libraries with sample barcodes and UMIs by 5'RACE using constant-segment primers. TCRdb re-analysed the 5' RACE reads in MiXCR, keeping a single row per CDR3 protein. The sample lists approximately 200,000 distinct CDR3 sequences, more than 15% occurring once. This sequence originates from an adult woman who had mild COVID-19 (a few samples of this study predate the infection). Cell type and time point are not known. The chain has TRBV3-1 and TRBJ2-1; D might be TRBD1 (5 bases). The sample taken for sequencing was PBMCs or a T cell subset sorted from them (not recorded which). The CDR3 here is CASSQGTNNEQFF. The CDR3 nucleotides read TGTGCCAGCAGCCAAGGGACAAACAATGAGCAGTTCTTC.